This TCR beta chain emerged from a study of blood T cell repertoires in COVID-19. For the study at large: Acute and convalescent COVID-19 samples came from the United States, Italy and Spain. Sample material is recorded as cDNA or gDNA derived from T cells, B-cell-depleted T cells, or PBMCs.

V trimming: 7 bases; J trimming: 5 bases; junction bases outside the gene matches: 6. The CDR3 covers 15 residues. CDR1 is SNHLY and CDR2 is FYNNEI in the germline V gene. Per the original methods: For nucleated cells, counts were estimated from reference gene primer amplification. The method was immunoSEQ multiplex PCR; TCRdb's version includes in-frame clones alone and lacks a portion of them. Clone size and the V and J calls come from that table; the DNA yielded D and trimming. This table holds 100,000 or so clones, about 76% found once. This clone was found many times. The sequenced sample consisted of peripheral blood. The chain combines TRBV2 with TRBJ2-2, with 11 bases lining up with TRBD1. The receptor was isolated from a woman aged 70 to 79 with acute or convalescent COVID-19. DNA of the CDR3: TGTGCCAGCACTGGGACAGGGGGACTGACCGGGGAGCTGTTTTTT. Protein product: CASTGTGGLTGELFF.